These 20 T cell receptor beta chains share one sample of origin, sequenced in a study of blood T cell repertoires in COVID-19. The data were produced by immunoSEQ multiplex PCR, yet TCRdb's version contains in-frame clones alone and is incomplete. The table records about 230,000 clones, less than 90% of them present only once. Material: peripheral blood. The receptors stem from a woman in her 70s with active or convalescent COVID-19.

The chain is built from TRBV11-3 and TRBJ2-7; D not resolved. The V end was cut by 4 bases, the J end by 0 bases, with 10 bases between. CDR3 length: 14 amino acids. Germline lookup yields CDR1 SGHNT and CDR2 YENEEA. This CDR3 is CASSSDMASYEQYF. Written as DNA, the CDR3 is TGTGCCAGCAGCTCTGACATGGCCTCCTACGAGCAGTACTTC. Together with reference TRBV11-3 and TRBJ2-7, the CDR3 gives the full variable domain: EAGVVQSPRYKIIEKKQPVAFWCNPISGHNTLYWYLQNLGQGPELLIRYENEEAVDDSQLPKDRFSAERLKGVDSTLKIQPAELGDSAVYLCASSSDMASYEQYFGPGTRLTVT.

This chain joins TRBV5-1 and TRBJ2-3; D perhaps matches TRBD1 (5 bases). V gave up 0 bases and J gave up 7 bases, with 12 bases separating them. The CDR3 spans 14 residues. Germline V gives CDR1 SGHRS, CDR2 YFSETQ. The CDR3 nucleotides read TGCGCCAGCAGCTTGGGACAGCCCCCCCATACGCAGTATTTT. Amino acid sequence: CASSLGQPPHTQYF.

The gene calls are TRBV29-1 and TRBJ1-5; D not certain. CDR1 is SQVTM, CDR2 ANQGSEA, per germline. Between the trimmed V and J ends, which lost 4 bases and 4 bases, there was a span of 11 bases. The CDR3 length is 13 residues. In DNA, the CDR3 is TGCAGCGTTGCGGAGGGCCAGAATCAGCCCCAGCATTTT. Amino acid sequence: CSVAEGQNQPQHF.

This clone was detected a few times. This chain joins TRBV2 and TRBJ2-7, with 12 bases identical to TRBD1. Germline V gene lookup returns CDR1 SNHLY and CDR2 FYNNEI. The CDR3 sequence is 15 residues long. The ends lost 7 bases at V and 4 bases at J; junction bases unmatched: 8. The CDR3 region is CASMWGQGAKYEQYF. CDR3 nucleotides: TGTGCCAGCATGTGGGGACAGGGGGCAAAGTACGAGCAGTACTTC. The whole variable domain, filled in from reference TRBV2 and TRBJ2-7, reads EPEVTQTPSHQVTQMGQEVILRCVPISNHLYFYWYRQILGQKVEFLVSFYNNEISEKSEIFDDQFSVERPDGSNFTLKIRSTKLEDSAMYFCASMWGQGAKYEQYFGPGTRLTVT.

The rearrangement uses TRBV10-2 and TRBJ2-1; 10 bases align to TRBD2. This CDR3 contains 16 residues. Germline CDR1 WSHSY, CDR2 SAAADI. With 6 bases clipped from V and 2 bases from J, the junction kept 7 bases outside the gene matches. The CDR3 region is CASRVLAGVPYNEQFF. The CDR3 DNA reads as TGCGCCAGCAGGGTCCTAGCGGGAGTCCCCTACAATGAGCAGTTCTTC.

The rearrangement uses TRBV30 and TRBJ1-5; D gene uncertain. This CDR3 contains 12 residues. With 2 bases removed from V and 7 bases from J, the gap between germline ends came to 9 bases. Germline V lookup: CDR1 GTSNPN, CDR2 SVGIG (reference sequence). The CDR3 spells CAWSMSGQPQHF. CDR3 nucleotide sequence: TGTGCCTGGAGTATGAGCGGCCAGCCCCAGCATTTT.

V gene TRBV5-1 combines with J gene TRBJ1-1; no definite D call. CDR1 is SGHRS and CDR2 is YFSETQ in the germline V gene. This CDR3 has 16 amino acids. V lost 0 bases to trimming and J lost 3 bases, with 15 bases between them. This chain's CDR3 is CASSLVPPSSDTEAFF. CDR3 sequence (DNA): TGCGCCAGCAGCTTGGTACCCCCCTCGTCGGACACTGAAGCTTTCTTT.

The rearrangement links TRBV7-2 to TRBJ1-1; D ambiguous. Germline CDR1 is SGHTA and CDR2 is FQGNSA. V was clipped by 1 base and J by 7 bases, with 10 bases between them. The CDR3 sequence is 13 residues long. CDR3 residues: CASSLGLRGEAFF. The CDR3, as DNA: TGTGCCAGCAGCTTAGGGCTTCGCGGTGAAGCTTTCTTT. Full variable domain (missing parts from reference TRBV7-2 and TRBJ1-1): GAGVSQSPSNKVTEKGKDVELRCDPISGHTALYWYRQSLGQGLEFLIYFQGNSAPDKSGLPSDRFSAERTGGSVSTLTIQRTQQEDSAVYLCASSLGLRGEAFFGQGTRLTVV.

V usage is TRBV7-2 and J usage is TRBJ1-6; 7 bases fit TRBD1. The CDR3 consists of 15 residues. V lost 5 bases and J lost 7; bases outside the gene matches: 8. Germline V gives CDR1 SGHTA, CDR2 FQGNSA. Here the CDR3 reads CASSLTRDRNSPLHF. CDR3 nucleotides: TGTGCCAGCAGCCTGACCCGGGACAGAAATTCACCCCTCCACTTT.

CDR3 amino acids: CASSPNPRQAAYTGELFF. DNA of the CDR3: TGTGCCAGCAGCCCCAACCCGCGGCAAGCTGCGTACACCGGGGAGCTGTTTTTT. This chain uses TRBV9 with TRBJ2-2; D uncertain. There are 18 residues in the CDR3. Per the germline V gene, CDR1 is SGDLS and CDR2 is YYNGEE. V was shortened by 4 bases and J by 3 bases, with 22 bases between the two germline ends.

This clone was picked up one time. The chain is built from TRBV2 and TRBJ1-1, with unresolved D. The CDR3 sequence is 13 residues long. Per germline, CDR1 SNHLY and CDR2 FYNNEI. Trimming removed 6 bases from V and 5 bases from J, with 13 bases in between. CDR3 bases: TGTGCCAGCAGCTACAGTGAGTGGACTGAAGCTTTCTTT. It translates to CASSYSEWTEAFF.

The chain couples TRBV7-3 to TRBJ2-6; 11 bases align to TRBD1. The V segment lost 2 bases and the J segment 2 bases; nucleotides outside the gene matches: 2. This CDR3 contains 17 residues. The V gene's germline CDR1 is SGHTA and CDR2 FQGTGA. The CDR3 region is CASSLPGQGAGANVLTF. The CDR3 DNA sequence: TGTGCCAGCAGCTTACCGGGACAGGGGGCTGGGGCCAACGTCCTGACTTTC.

This chain uses TRBV2 with TRBJ2-1; TRBD2 matches 11 bases. CDR1 is SNHLY and CDR2 is FYNNEI in the germline V gene. CDR3 length: 16 residues. The ends lost 8 bases at V and 0 bases at J; junction bases unmatched: 6. The CDR3 loop is CASRGLAANSYNEQFF. For the CDR3, the DNA is TGTGCCAGCCGGGGACTAGCGGCGAACTCCTACAATGAGCAGTTCTTC.

By frequency in the sample, this clone is medium-sized. The chain carries TRBV5-1 and TRBJ2-7; possibly TRBD2 for D (5 bases). The CDR3 consists of 14 residues. The V end was cut by 0 bases, the J end by 5 bases, with 12 bases between. The germline CDR1 and CDR2 sequences are SGHRS and YFSETQ. The CDR3 protein is CASSLGQTEDEQYF. The CDR3 DNA reads as TGCGCCAGCAGCTTGGGGCAAACGGAGGACGAGCAGTACTTC.

The J gene is TRBJ1-5, the V gene TRBV2; perhaps TRBD1 as D (5 bases). Germline CDR1 is SNHLY and CDR2 is FYNNEI. The V gene lost 7 bases and the J gene lost 7 bases, with 14 bases spanning the gap. The CDR3 is 13 amino acids. This chain's CDR3 is CASMGQTGQPQHF. The CDR3 DNA reads TGTGCCAGCATGGGGCAAACCGGCCAGCCCCAGCATTTT.

The rearrangement joins TRBV2 to TRBJ2-5, with TRBD2 identical over 11 bases. The CDR3 covers 15 residues. Germline V gene data show CDR1 as SNHLY and CDR2 as FYNNEI. V shed 5 bases and J 4 bases; nucleotides not matched to a gene: 6. CDR3 region: CASSLAGGPLETQYF. The CDR3 coding sequence is TGTGCCAGCAGTTTAGCGGGAGGGCCGCTAGAGACCCAGTACTTC.

The rearrangement links TRBV5-1 to TRBJ1-2; D not resolved. Per germline, CDR1 SGHRS and CDR2 YFSETQ. Trimming cost V 5 bases and J 3 bases, with 14 bases left between them. The CDR3 consists of 14 residues. CDR3 coding DNA: TGCGCCAGCAGGCGGGCGGACGGTGACTATGGCTACACCTTC. The encoded protein is CASRRADGDYGYTF.

The chain has TRBV28 and TRBJ1-2, with D maybe TRBD1 (5 bases). The CDR3 spans 14 residues. Germline CDR1 is MDHEN and CDR2 is SYDVKM. With 5 bases removed from V and 1 base from J, the gap between germline ends came to 11 bases. CDR3 residues: CASSRQPHNYGYTF. The CDR3 nucleotides read TGTGCCAGCAGTCGACAGCCCCATAACTATGGCTACACCTTC.

This chain uses TRBV15 with TRBJ1-5, with 10 bases aligning to TRBD1. The CDR3 consists of 14 residues. CDR1 LNHNV and CDR2 YYDKDF come from the germline V gene (reference sequence). V shed 6 bases and J 3 bases; nucleotides not matched to a gene: 2. CDR3 bases: TGTGCCACCAGGACAGGGGGCCTCAATCAGCCCCAGCATTTT. This translates into CATRTGGLNQPQHF.

V gene TRBV30 combines with J gene TRBJ2-7, with a weak D call TRBD1 (5 bases). The V end was cut by 2 bases, the J end by 5 bases, with 13 bases between. CDR3 length equals 13 residues. Germline V gene lookup returns CDR1 GTSNPN and CDR2 SVGIG (reference sequence). The CDR3 here is CAWSPRVVDEQYF. The DNA for the CDR3 is TGTGCCTGGAGTCCCAGGGTAGTGGACGAGCAGTACTTC.